This T cell receptor beta chain came from a study of neoadjuvant anti-PD-1 for oral cavity cancer. The table came from immunoSEQ multiplex PCR; TCRdb's copy has only in-frame clones and leaves some out. The data show more than 15,000 clones, with approximately 68% seen just once and about 3% held by the top ten. Germline V gene sequence: CDR1 MNHNY, CDR2 SVGAGI (reference sequence). The CDR3 extends over 13 amino acids. V was trimmed by 7 bases and J by 1 base, leaving 10 bases between them. The V and J genes are TRBV6-6 and TRBJ1-1; no reliable D call. The sample in question was PBMCs, obtained before nivolumab (anti-PD-1) treatment. The TCR sequence derives from a person between 35 and 79 years old with oral cavity squamous cell carcinoma. The CDR3 loop reads CASTFDPNTEAFF. The DNA of the CDR3 is TGTGCCAGCACATTTGACCCGAACACTGAAGCTTTCTTT.